This T cell receptor beta chain was documented in a study of beta chain features in type 1 diabetes. A CD45RO/CCR7/CD25/CD127/CD95/CD27 panel sorted naive, central memory, regulatory and stem cell-like memory CD4+ cells. The investigators reverse transcribed all of the isolated RNA, so they sequenced expressed TCRB transcripts. Generated by immunoSEQ multiplex PCR, the TCRdb table keeps only in-frame clones and is missing some. The sample holds approximately 40,000 clones, 50% seen once. Germline assignment: CDR1 SNHLY and CDR2 FYNNEI. The ends were cut back, 7 bases at V and 3 bases at J, with 10 bases in the middle. This CDR3 comprises 12 residues.

J is TRBJ2-7 and V is TRBV2, with D perhaps matching TRBD1 (6 bases). This TCR came from a woman in her thirties in good health. Sequencing input: stem cell memory CD4+ T cells from blood. CDR3 amino acids: CASISGDYEQYF. The CDR3 nucleotides read TGTGCCAGCATATCAGGGGACTACGAGCAGTACTTC.